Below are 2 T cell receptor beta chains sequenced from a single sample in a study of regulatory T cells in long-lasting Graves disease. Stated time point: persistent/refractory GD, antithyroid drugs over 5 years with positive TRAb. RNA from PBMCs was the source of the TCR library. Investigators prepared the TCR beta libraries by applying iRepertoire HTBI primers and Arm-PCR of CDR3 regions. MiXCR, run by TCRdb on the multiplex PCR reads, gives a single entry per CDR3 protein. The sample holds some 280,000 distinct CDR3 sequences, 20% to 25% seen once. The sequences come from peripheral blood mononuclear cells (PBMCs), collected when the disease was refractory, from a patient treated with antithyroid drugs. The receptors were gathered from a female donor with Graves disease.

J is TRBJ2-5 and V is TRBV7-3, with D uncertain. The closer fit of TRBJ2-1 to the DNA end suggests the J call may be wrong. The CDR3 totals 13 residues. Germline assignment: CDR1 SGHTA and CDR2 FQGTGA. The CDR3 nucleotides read TGTGCCAGCAGCCCCCGGTTGGGGAATGAGCAGTTCTTC. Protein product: CASSPRLGNEQFF.

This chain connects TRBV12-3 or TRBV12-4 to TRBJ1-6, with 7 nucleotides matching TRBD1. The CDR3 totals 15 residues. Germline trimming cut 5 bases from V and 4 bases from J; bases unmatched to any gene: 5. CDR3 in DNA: TGTGCCAGCAGTCGGGGACAGATTTATAATTCACCCCTCCACTTT. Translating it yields CASSRGQIYNSPLHF.